The clone carrying this T cell receptor (beta chain) was detected only a few times. Its matching antigen is unknown. The data stem from a study of liver allograft versus peripheral blood T cells. Study-level information: Blood and transplanted-liver T cell receptor repertoires from recipients were compared. Overall study results and limits: Reports indicated that T cell receptor repertoires inside liver allografts differed from those in peripheral blood.

TCRdb independently ran MiXCR on the reads; one entry per CDR3 protein. The sample includes 13,000 or so distinct CDR3 sequences, 15% to 20% of them seen just once. The CDR3 has 15 amino acids. V was trimmed by 11 bases and J by 0 bases, leaving 20 bases between them. Per the germline V gene, CDR1 is MNHNY and CDR2 is SVGAGI (reference sequence). V and J are TRBV6-6 and TRBJ2-7; TRBD2 is a possible D gene (5 bases). The TCR originated in a human patient who had a liver transplant. T cells may partly derive from the graft donor. CDR3 sequence: CASLPTPGSSYEQYF. Written as DNA, the CDR3 is TGTGCCTCCCTCCCCACCCCTGGGAGCTCCTACGAGCAGTACTTC.